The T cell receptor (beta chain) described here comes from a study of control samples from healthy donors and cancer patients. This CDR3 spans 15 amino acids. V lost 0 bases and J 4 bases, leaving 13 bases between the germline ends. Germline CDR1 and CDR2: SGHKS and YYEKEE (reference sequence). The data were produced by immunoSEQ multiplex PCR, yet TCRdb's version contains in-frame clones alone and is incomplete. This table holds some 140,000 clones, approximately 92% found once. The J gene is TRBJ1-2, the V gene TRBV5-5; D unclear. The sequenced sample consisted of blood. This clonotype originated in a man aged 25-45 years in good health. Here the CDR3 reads CASSLGGGRTYGYTF. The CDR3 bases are TGTGCCAGCAGCTTGGGGGGAGGCAGAACCTATGGCTACACCTTC.